The clone carrying this TCR beta chain was observed a few times. Its target is not known. These data originate in a study of early T cells in non-severe SARS-CoV-2 infection. Study findings and constraints: A preference for anti-spike CD8 responses marked VDJdb matching, which missed private and CD4 specificities.

TCRdb ran MiXCR on the 5' RACE reads and lists one entry per CDR3 protein. Of tens of thousands of distinct CDR3 sequences listed, 5% to 5.5% are singletons. Sequenced input: whole blood. This receptor was taken from an adult who was a healthcare worker with PCR-confirmed SARS-CoV-2 infection or an uninfected control (not recorded which).

The CDR3 sequence: CASSPSWDSGDTQYF. CDR3 coding DNA: TGTGCCAGCAGTCCCTCTTGGGACTCAGGAGATACGCAGTATTTT. The rearrangement uses TRBV6-2 or TRBV6-3 and TRBJ2-3, with D possibly being TRBD2 (6 bases). With 5 bases removed from V and 5 bases from J, the gap between germline ends came to 17 bases. The germline CDR1 and CDR2 sequences are MNHEY and SVGEGT. The CDR3 totals 15 residues.